This T cell receptor beta chain originates from a study of T cells after yellow fever vaccination. General study results and limits: A limited proportion of clonotypes was detected within both the CD4 and CD8 compartments. The study noted that FACS-sorted repertoires could contain abundant clonotypes contaminating from the bulk population. Boosting was followed by the reappearance of most primary-vaccination clones (just under 98% CD4, 88% CD8).

TCRdb processed the 5' RACE reads anew with MiXCR; each CDR3 protein has one entry. This sample carries about 300,000 distinct CDR3 sequences, around 6.8% of them seen once, and the ten largest clones take 18%. This clonotype has a handful of counts. What it binds is unknown. V was pared by 0 bases and J by 16 bases, with 22 bases between. The CDR3 is 14 residues long. Per germline, CDR1 DFQATT and CDR2 SNEGSKA (reference sequence). The TCR comes from a man between 18 and 29 years old who received the YFV17D yellow fever vaccine. The sample was PBMCs, taken more than 40 days after the first yellow fever vaccination. This chain joins TRBV20-1 and TRBJ2-1, with D perhaps matching TRBD2 (7 bases). CDR3 region: CSARDGGAGSLFFF. The DNA for the CDR3 is TGCAGTGCTAGAGATGGGGGGGCAGGGTCCCTCTTTTTCTTC.